The sequence of this T cell receptor (beta chain) was determined in a study of regulatory T cells in long-lasting Graves disease. A few counts support this clonotype. The target antigen is unknown. In germline, CDR1 is MNHNS, CDR2 SASEGT. The CDR3 sequence is 11 residues long. V dropped 8 bases and J dropped 7 bases, with 12 bases sitting between them. Documented time point: newly diagnosed GD, antithyroid drugs for less than 3 months. After RNA was extracted from PBMCs, the TCR library was made from it. Each patient gave around 10 milliliters of EDTA-anticoagulated peripheral blood. Libraries of TCR beta came from iRepertoire HTBI primers plus Arm-PCR of CDR3 regions. Each CDR3 protein is one row after TCRdb ran MiXCR on the multiplex PCR reads. Of a few hundred thousand distinct CDR3 sequences in the sample, approximately 15% were seen once. Study-wide findings and caveats: Patients whose Graves' disease persisted exhibited lower TCR diversity than those newly diagnosed.

The same sample was also used in a study of T cells in Graves' hyperthyroidism and ophthalmopathy.

Sample: peripheral blood mononuclear cells (PBMCs), taken at new diagnosis, from a patient treated with antithyroid drugs. The chain uses TRBV6-1 and TRBJ2-7; D ambiguous. The clonotype was recovered from a woman in her forties or fifties with Graves disease. CDR3 sequence: CASGPTIEQYF. CDR3 coding DNA: TGTGCCAGCGGCCCAACTATTGAGCAGTACTTC.